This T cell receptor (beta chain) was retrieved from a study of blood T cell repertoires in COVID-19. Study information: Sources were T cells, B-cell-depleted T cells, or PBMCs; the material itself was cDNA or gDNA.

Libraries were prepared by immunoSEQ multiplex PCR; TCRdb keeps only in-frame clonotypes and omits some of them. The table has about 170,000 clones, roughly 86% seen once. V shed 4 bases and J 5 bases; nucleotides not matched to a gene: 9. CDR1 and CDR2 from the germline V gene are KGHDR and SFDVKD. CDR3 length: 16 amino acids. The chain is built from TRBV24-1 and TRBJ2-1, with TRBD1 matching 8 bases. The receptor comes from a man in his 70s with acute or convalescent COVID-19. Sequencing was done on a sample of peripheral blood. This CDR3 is CATSDPIQTGDNEQFF. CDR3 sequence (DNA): TGTGCCACCAGTGACCCGATCCAGACAGGGGACAATGAGCAGTTCTTC.